This TCR beta chain was captured in a study of blood T cell repertoires in COVID-19 (dated by TCRdb to 2018 to 2021). Some background on the complete study: The collaborator samples originated in the United States, Italy and Spain and spanned the acute and convalescent phases of COVID-19. HLA class I and class II types, where available, came from metadata supplied by the sample provider rather than from assay-based typing. The material from the prospective study consisted of cDNA or gDNA derived from T cells, B-cell-depleted T cells, or PBMCs. The dataset comprised deeply sampled blood TCRbeta repertoires from subjects exposed to, actively infected with, or recovered from COVID-19. Samples were obtained from the ongoing ImmuneRACE study (first 160 participants) and from over 1,000 subjects provided by 6 global collaborators. A de-identified subject ID, COVID-19 status, age in years and sex were almost always included in the sample metadata. The repertoires were released in a freely available public database intended as a resource for research on the immune response to SARS-CoV-2. Beyond this particular receptor, the publication reports: Clinical and demographic metadata were provided uncurated, with the amount varying by source and participant.

Cut back by 7 bases and 4 bases, the V and J ends lie 14 bases apart. Including the terminal cysteine and phenylalanine, the CDR3 comprises 14 residues. This entry keeps only the CDR3 DNA: 42 bases, framed from base 1. CDR1 SNHLY and CDR2 FYNNEI were looked up in the germline V gene. The collaborating institutions used their own protocols to collect whole blood in K2EDTA tubes. For TCRbeta analysis, collaborators shipped samples in one of three forms: frozen whole blood, isolated PBMCs, or DNA extracted from either of those sample types. TCRbeta CDR3 regions were amplified from genomic DNA using the immunoSEQ Assay, a bias-controlled multiplex PCR. The paper's data handling went like this. Within the assay, amplification of reference gene primers was used to estimate how many nucleated cells each sample contained. To quantify the absolute abundance of each unique TCRbeta CDR3 rearrangement, sequence reads were collapsed and filtered. For each sample, productive Simpson clonality was calculated as the square root of Simpson's diversity index across productive rearrangements. TCRdb limited this immuneACCESS table to in-frame rearrangements with V and J called. A share of clones is missing; checked studies link under half to unresolved V genes, and the rest is unexplained. The V and J calls and clone size are taken from that table; D and trimming were inferred from the DNA. The sample table shows some 380,000 clones, and over 65% are seen once. Roughly 1.2% of the sample belongs to the ten largest clones.

With regard to this clone: There is no known antigen for this receptor. One base away there is no much larger clone; base qualities are not given.

This clonotype was obtained from a human donor with acute or convalescent COVID-19. The donor label of this sample is uncertain. The chain employs TRBV2 and TRBJ1-5, with a tentative D gene TRBD1 over 6 matching bases. Sequenced material: peripheral blood. The CDR3 is CASTPDRNNQPQHF. Read as DNA, the sequence is TGTGCCAGCACCCCCGACAGGAATAATCAGCCCCAGCATTTT.